This TCR beta chain was profiled in a study of Ad26.COV2.S vaccination and SARS-CoV-2 variants (dated by TCRdb to the early 2020s). About the full investigation: Donors in the vaccine arm were drawn from COV1001, a phase I-IIa trial of Ad26.COV2.S in healthy adults that was multicentre, randomized, double-blind and placebo-controlled. Dosing of Ad26.COV2.S was intramuscular, at either 5x10^10 or 1x10^11 viral particles, delivered as one shot or as two shots spaced 56 days apart. Blinding of investigators to trial group allocation was maintained during experiments and outcome assessment. The TCR-sequenced set comprised approximately 32 samples: about 19 Ad26.COV2.S vaccine recipients, 5 placebo recipients and 8 SARS-CoV-2 convalescent individuals. Sequencing of the TCRbeta repertoire served to evaluate the specificity and breadth of SARS-CoV-2-reactive T cell receptors following Ad26.COV2.S vaccination. Trial participants were randomized into five groups of five: low-dose or high-dose Ad26.COV2.S given once or twice, or placebo on both occasions. Broad study findings and their caveats: Vaccine and placebo recipients had comparable non-spike TCR breadth, which fits with the vaccine containing only spike. According to the authors, total T cell responses may have been underestimated by the TCR breadth and depth analyses. Compared with placebo recipients, Ad26.COV2.S recipients showed higher spike-specific TCR breadth (P = 0.0014). After vaccination, substantial breadth of spike-specific CD8+ and CD4+ T cell responses was reported. Comparing responses between vaccine doses or regimens was not something the study was powered to do.

As encoded in the germline V gene (reference sequence), CDR1 is LNHDA while CDR2 is SQIVND. V loses 5 bases of germline sequence and J loses 3 bases, and the interval between the two ends is 13 bases. There are 14 amino acids in the CDR3, from cysteine to phenylalanine inclusive. Only the CDR3 DNA stays, 42 bases, in frame from base 1. According to the study, the label for this sample's treatment or condition signals: over 15 received Ad26.COV2.S at low or high dose, single or two shots; 5 received placebo; per-sample allocation not given. Repertoires of vaccine and placebo recipients were sequenced from samples taken on day 63 after the first injection. Between 29 July and 7 August 2020, Cohort 1b enrolled 25 adults aged 18-55 years at one site in Boston, USA. Ad26.COV2.S consisted of a replication-incompetent adenovirus type 26 vector by which a prefusion-stabilized SARS-CoV-2 spike protein from the original Wuhan strain was expressed.

Comments on this clone: What this receptor recognizes is not known. Within one base of it there is no much larger clone, and no base qualities were kept.

TCRbeta CDR3 regions were sequenced with the immunoSEQ Assay. After extraction, genomic DNA underwent amplification by bias-controlled multiplex PCR, followed by high-throughput sequencing. For the original study's pipeline: Collapsing and filtering of sequences were performed to quantify the absolute abundance of each unique TCRbeta CDR3 region. T cell fraction was estimated by normalizing TCRbeta template counts to usable DNA, which was measured by amplifying reference genes present in all nucleated cells. Repertoire TCRs were annotated as SARS-CoV-2-specific by exact matching of V gene, CDR3 amino acid sequence and J gene to a known reactive TCR set. The reference SARS-CoV-2 TCR set was derived from MIRA and filtered for enrichment in COVID-19-positive ImmuneCODE repertoires, a step that removed public or cross-reactive TCRs. Drawing on the MIRA antigens, annotated TCRs were analysed further at the level of specific ORF or position within ORF. Depth was the summed frequency of annotated unique rearrangements, while breadth was defined as annotated unique rearrangements over total unique productive rearrangements. Two-sided Wilcoxon rank-sum tests were applied when comparing TCR breadth between groups. In TCRdb, the immuneACCESS table is reduced to in-frame sequences with V and J assigned. These tables do not hold every clone; where another copy was compared, an unresolved V gene accounts for under half, and the others remain unexplained. Clonal size and the V and J genes are those of that table, whereas D and trimming came from the DNA. In this sample the table shows roughly 400,000 clones, approximately 90% of which occur a single time. The leading ten clones occupy 1.5% to 2% of the sample.

The chain is assembled from TRBV19 and TRBJ2-5; the D gene is perhaps TRBD2, from 6 matching bases. The material was peripheral blood, obtained in a trial of Ad26.COV2.S vaccine versus placebo. The origin of this receptor is a person aged 18-65 years who received the Ad26.COV2.S COVID-19 vaccine or a placebo. The DNA reads TGTGCCAGTAGTCCCCGGGGGAGAAAAGAGACCCAGTACTTC. Its translation is CASSPRGRKETQYF.